The rows below give T cell receptor beta chains drawn from one sample of a study of blood T cell repertoires in COVID-19. The method was immunoSEQ multiplex PCR; TCRdb's version includes in-frame clones alone and lacks a portion of them. The table has around 46,000 clones, 70% to 90% seen once; the top ten hold about a sixth. The sample was peripheral blood. The receptors originated from a human donor in a cohort sampled during active COVID-19. The donor label of this sample is uncertain. The CDR3 runs from the conserved cysteine through the conserved F or W. A D gene is named only where the DNA matches it firmly. Clone size appears in some rows only: once, few, many, or a class for an expanded clone.

.,TRBJ2-7,TRBV29-1,TRBD1,CSVAQGANEQYF,TGCAGCGTTGCACAGGGGGCCAACGAGCAGTACTTC
.,TRBJ2-3,TRBV11-2,.,CASQGQFSTDTQYF,TGTGCCAGTCAAGGACAGTTTAGCACAGATACGCAGTATTTT
.,TRBJ1-1,TRBV19,.,CASTQTGFRTEAFF,TGTGCCAGTACCCAAACAGGGTTCCGGACTGAAGCTTTCTTT
once,TRBJ2-7,TRBV7-4,TRBD1,CASSSLPGQELFGSYEQYF,TGTGCCAGCAGCTCCCTTCCGGGACAGGAACTTTTTGGCTCCTACGAGCAGTACTTC
.,TRBJ2-1,TRBV9,TRBD1,CASSVAFGDRGYNEQFF,TGTGCCAGCAGCGTAGCTTTCGGGGACAGGGGCTACAATGAGCAGTTCTTC
few,TRBJ2-1,TRBV19,.,CASSIVGGNNEQFF,TGTGCCAGTAGTATAGTTGGAGGGAACAATGAGCAGTTCTTC
.,TRBJ1-6,TRBV3-1/TRBV3-2,.,CASSPQGSYNSPLHF,TGTGCCAGCAGTCCCCAGGGTTCCTATAATTCACCCCTCCACTTT
.,TRBJ2-1,TRBV9,.,CASSPDSLSYNEQFF,TGTGCCAGCAGCCCGGACAGTCTCTCCTACAATGAGCAGTTCTTC
.,TRBJ1-5,TRBV21-1,.,CASSRASGTALNQPQHF,TGTGCCAGCAGCAGAGCTTCAGGGACAGCCCTAAATCAGCCCCAGCATTTT
.,TRBJ2-7,TRBV19,.,CASSSTAMSQGHEQYF,TGTGCCAGTAGTTCCACGGCCATGAGCCAGGGTCACGAGCAGTACTTC
.,TRBJ1-1,TRBV4-2,.,CASSQAGNTEAFF,TGTGCCAGCAGCCAAGCAGGGAACACTGAAGCTTTCTTT